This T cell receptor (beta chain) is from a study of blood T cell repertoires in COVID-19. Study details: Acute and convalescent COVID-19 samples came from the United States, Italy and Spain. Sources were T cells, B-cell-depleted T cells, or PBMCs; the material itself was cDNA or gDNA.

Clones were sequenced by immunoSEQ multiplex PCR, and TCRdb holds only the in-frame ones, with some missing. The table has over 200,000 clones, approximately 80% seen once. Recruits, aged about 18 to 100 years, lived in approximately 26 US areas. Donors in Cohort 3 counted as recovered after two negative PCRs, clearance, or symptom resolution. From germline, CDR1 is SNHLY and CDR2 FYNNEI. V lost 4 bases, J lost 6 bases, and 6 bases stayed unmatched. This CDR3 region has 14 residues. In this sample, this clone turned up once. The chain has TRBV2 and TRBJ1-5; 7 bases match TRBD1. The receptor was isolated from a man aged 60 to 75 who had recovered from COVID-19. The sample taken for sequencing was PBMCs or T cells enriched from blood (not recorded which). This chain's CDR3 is CASSGTGRGQPQHF. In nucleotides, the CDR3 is TGTGCCAGCAGTGGGACAGGTCGAGGTCAGCCCCAGCATTTT.